This T cell receptor (beta chain) was sequenced during a study of Ad26.COV2.S vaccination and SARS-CoV-2 variants. Whole-study results and caveats: With respect to non-spike TCR breadth, vaccine and placebo recipients were similar. Estimates derived from TCR breadth and depth analyses may have underestimated total T cell responses.

Note on this clone: Antigen unknown.

Here immunoSEQ multiplex PCR was the method, and the copy in TCRdb shows in-frame clones only, minus some. The sample lists fewer than 400,000 clones; 85% were seen once. Germline-derived CDR1 and CDR2 are LNHDA and SQIVND (reference sequence). CDR3 length: 13 amino acids. With V trimmed by 3 bases and J by 8 bases, 2 bases remained unmatched. As to treatment: roughly 20 received Ad26.COV2.S at low or high dose, single or two shots; about 5 received placebo; per-sample allocation not given. Repertoires come from day 63 after the first vaccine or placebo injection. The clonotype comes from a person between 18 and 60 years old who received the Ad26.COV2.S COVID-19 vaccine or a placebo. This chain joins TRBV19 and TRBJ2-4; 9 positions match TRBD1. This specimen was peripheral blood, taken in a trial of Ad26.COV2.S vaccine versus placebo. The CDR3 protein is CASSIRQGDIQYF. The CDR3, as DNA: TGTGCCAGTAGTATTAGACAGGGGGACATTCAGTACTTC.